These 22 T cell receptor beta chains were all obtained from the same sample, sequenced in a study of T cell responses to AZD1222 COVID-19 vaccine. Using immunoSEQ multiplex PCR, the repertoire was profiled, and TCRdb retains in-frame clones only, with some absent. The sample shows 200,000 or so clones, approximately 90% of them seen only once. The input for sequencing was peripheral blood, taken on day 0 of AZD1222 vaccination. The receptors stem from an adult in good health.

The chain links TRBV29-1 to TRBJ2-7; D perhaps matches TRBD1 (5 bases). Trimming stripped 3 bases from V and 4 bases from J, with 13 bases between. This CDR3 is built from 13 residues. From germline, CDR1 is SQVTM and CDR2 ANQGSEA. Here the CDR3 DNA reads TGCAGCGTTGATTTGGGGAACAGGTACGAGCAGTACTTC. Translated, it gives CSVDLGNRYEQYF.

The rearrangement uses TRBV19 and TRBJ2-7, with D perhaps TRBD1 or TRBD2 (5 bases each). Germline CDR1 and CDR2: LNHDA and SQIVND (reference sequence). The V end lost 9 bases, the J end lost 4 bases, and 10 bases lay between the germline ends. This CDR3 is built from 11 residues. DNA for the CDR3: TGTGCCAGCGGGACCCCTTACGAGCAGTACTTC. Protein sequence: CASGTPYEQYF.

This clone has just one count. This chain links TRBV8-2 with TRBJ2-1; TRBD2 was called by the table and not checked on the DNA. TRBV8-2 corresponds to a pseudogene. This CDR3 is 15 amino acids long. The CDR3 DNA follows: TGTGGCACTTATTTAGCGGGAGGGCCCGTCAATGAGCAGTTCTTC. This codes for CGTYLAGGPVNEQFF.

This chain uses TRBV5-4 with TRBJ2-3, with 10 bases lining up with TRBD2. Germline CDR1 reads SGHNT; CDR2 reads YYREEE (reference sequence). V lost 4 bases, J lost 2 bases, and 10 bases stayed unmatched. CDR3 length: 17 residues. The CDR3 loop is CASSGDELAGFTDTQYF. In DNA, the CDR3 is TGTGCCAGCAGCGGAGACGAACTAGCGGGATTCACAGATACGCAGTATTTT.

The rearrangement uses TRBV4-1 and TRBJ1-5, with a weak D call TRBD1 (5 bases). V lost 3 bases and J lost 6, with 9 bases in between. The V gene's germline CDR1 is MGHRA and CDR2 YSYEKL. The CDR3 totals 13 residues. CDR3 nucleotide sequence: TGCGCCAGCAGCCACCCAGGGAGTCAGCCCCAGCATTTT. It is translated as CASSHPGSQPQHF.

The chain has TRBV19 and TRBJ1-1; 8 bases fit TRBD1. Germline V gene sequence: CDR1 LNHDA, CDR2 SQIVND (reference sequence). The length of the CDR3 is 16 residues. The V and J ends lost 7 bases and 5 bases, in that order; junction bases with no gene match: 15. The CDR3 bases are TGTGCCAGTAAAGACCCAAGGACAGGGTTGGGAACTGAAGCTTTCTTT. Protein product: CASKDPRTGLGTEAFF.

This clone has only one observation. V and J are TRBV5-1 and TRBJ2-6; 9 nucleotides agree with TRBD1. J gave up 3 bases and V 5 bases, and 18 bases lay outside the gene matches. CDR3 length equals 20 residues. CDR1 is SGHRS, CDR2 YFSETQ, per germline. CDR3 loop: CASRLPKPGTGKSGANVLTF. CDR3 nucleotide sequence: TGCGCCAGCAGACTCCCAAAACCCGGGACAGGGAAGAGTGGGGCCAACGTCCTGACTTTC.

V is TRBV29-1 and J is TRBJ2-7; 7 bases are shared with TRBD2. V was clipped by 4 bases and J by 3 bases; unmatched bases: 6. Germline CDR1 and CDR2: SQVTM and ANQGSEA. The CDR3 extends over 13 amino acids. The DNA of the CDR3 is TGCAGCGTTGGTACTAGCGCCGACTACGAGCAGTACTTC. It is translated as CSVGTSADYEQYF.

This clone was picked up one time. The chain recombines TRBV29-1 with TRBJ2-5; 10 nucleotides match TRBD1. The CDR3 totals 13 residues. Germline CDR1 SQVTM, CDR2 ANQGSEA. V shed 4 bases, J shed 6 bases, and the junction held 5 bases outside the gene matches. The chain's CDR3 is CSVGGTGVQTQYF. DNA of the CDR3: TGCAGCGTTGGGGGGACAGGGGTGCAGACCCAGTACTTC.

CDR3 DNA: TGTGCCACAGGGACAGGGACATGGGACACTGAAGCTTTCTTT. Amino acids: CATGTGTWDTEAFF. This chain joins TRBV10-3 and TRBJ1-1; TRBD1 matches at 9 bases. Trimming at V came to 10 bases and at J to 3 bases, leaving 9 bases not matched to a gene. Germline CDR1 ENHRY, CDR2 SYGVKD. The CDR3 runs to 14 residues.

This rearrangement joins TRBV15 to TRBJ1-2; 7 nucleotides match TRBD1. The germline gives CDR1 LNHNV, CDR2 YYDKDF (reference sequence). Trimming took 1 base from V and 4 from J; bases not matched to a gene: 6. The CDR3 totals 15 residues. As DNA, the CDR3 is TGTGCCACCAGCAGAGCTACAGGGGTTGCCTATGGCTACACCTTC. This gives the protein CATSRATGVAYGYTF.

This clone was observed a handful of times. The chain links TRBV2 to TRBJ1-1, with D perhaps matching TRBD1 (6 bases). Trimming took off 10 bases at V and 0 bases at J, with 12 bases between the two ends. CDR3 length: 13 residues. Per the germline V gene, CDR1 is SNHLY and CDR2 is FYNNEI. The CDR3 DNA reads TGTGCCACCCAACAGGGTATGAACACTGAAGCTTTCTTT. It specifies CATQQGMNTEAFF. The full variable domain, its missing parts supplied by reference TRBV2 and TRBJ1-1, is EPEVTQTPSHQVTQMGQEVILRCVPISNHLYFYWYRQILGQKVEFLVSFYNNEISEKSEIFDDQFSVERPDGSNFTLKIRSTKLEDSAMYFCATQQGMNTEAFFGQGTRLTVV.

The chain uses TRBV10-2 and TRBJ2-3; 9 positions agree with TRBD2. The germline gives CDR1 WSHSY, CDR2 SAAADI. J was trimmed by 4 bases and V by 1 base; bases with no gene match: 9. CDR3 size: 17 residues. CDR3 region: CASSEWTSARGADTQYF. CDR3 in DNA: TGCGCCAGCAGTGAGTGGACTAGCGCCAGAGGGGCAGATACGCAGTATTTT.

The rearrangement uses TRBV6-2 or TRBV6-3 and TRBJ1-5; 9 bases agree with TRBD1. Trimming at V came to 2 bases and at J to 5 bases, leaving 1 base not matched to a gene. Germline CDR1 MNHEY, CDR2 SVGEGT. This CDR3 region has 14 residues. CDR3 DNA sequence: TGTGCCAGCAGTTACGGGACAGGGCATCAGCCCCAGCATTTT. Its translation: CASSYGTGHQPQHF.

The CDR3 DNA reads as TGTGCCAGTAGTATAGATCCTCGTCAGCCCCAGCATTTT. Residues: CASSIDPRQPQHF. V gene TRBV19 combines with J gene TRBJ1-5; D gene unclear. The CDR3 consists of 13 residues. V lost 0 bases to trimming and J lost 6 bases, with 6 bases between them. Germline V gives CDR1 LNHDA, CDR2 SQIVND (reference sequence).

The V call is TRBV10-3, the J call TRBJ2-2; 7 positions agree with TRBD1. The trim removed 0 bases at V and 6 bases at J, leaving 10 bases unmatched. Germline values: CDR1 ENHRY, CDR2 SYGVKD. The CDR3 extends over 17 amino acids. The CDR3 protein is CAISESRIQGNAGELFF. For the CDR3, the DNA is TGTGCCATCAGTGAGTCCAGGATACAGGGGAATGCCGGGGAGCTGTTTTTT.

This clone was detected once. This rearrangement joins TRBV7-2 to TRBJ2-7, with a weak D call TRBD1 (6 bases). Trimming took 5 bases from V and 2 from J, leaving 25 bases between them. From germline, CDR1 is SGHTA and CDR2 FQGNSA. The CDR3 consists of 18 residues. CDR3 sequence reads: CASSQEAGWQGSTYEQYF. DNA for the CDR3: TGTGCCAGCAGCCAAGAGGCTGGTTGGCAGGGGTCTACCTACGAGCAGTACTTC.

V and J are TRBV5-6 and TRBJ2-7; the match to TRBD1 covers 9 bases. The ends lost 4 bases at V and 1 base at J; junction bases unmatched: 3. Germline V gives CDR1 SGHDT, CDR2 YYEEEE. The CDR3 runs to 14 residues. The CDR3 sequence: CASSPGQGSYEQYF. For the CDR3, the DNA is TGTGCCAGCAGCCCGGGACAGGGATCCTACGAGCAGTACTTC.

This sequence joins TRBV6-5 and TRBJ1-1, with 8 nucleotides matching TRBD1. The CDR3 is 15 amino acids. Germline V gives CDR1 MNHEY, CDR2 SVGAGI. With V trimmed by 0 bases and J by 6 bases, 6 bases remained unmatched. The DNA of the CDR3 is TGTGCCAGCAGTTACTCTCGGGGGACAGGACCTGAAGCTTTCTTT. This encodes CASSYSRGTGPEAFF.

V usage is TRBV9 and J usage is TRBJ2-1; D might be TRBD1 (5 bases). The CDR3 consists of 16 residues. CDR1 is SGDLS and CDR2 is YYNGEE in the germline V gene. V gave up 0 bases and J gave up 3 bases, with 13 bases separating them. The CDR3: CASSVDPGHDYNEQFF. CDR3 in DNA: TGTGCCAGCAGCGTAGACCCCGGACACGACTACAATGAGCAGTTCTTC.

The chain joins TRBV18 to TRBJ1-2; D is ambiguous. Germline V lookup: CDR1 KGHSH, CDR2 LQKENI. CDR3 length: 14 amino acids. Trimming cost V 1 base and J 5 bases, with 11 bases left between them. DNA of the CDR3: TGTGCCAGCTCACCACAGGGAACCCCATATGGCTACACCTTC. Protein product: CASSPQGTPYGYTF. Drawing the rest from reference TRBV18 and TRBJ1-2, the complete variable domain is NAGVMQNPRHLVRRRGQEARLRCSPMKGHSHVYWYRQLPEEGLKFMVYLQKENIIDESGMPKERFSAEFPKEGPSILRIQQVVRGDSAAYFCASSPQGTPYGYTFGSGTRLTVV.

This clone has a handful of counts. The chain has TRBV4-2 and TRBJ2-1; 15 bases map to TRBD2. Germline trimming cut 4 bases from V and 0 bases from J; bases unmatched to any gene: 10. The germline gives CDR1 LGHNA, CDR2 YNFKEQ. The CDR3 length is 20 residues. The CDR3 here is CASSPTGLAGGRSSYNEQFF. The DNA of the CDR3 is TGTGCCAGCAGCCCGACCGGACTAGCGGGAGGGAGAAGCTCCTACAATGAGCAGTTCTTC.